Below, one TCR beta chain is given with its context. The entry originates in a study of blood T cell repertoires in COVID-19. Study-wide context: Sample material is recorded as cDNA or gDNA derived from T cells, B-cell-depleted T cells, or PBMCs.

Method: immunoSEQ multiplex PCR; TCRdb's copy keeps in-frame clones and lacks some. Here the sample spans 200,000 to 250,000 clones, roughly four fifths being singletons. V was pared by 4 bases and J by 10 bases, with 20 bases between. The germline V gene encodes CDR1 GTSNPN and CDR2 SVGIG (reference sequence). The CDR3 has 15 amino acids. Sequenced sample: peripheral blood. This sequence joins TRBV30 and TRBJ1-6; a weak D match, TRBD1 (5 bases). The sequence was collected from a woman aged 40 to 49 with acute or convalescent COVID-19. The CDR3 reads CAWTAGTQGGSPLHF. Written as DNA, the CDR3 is TGTGCCTGGACCGCTGGGACGCAGGGAGGGTCACCCCTCCACTTT.